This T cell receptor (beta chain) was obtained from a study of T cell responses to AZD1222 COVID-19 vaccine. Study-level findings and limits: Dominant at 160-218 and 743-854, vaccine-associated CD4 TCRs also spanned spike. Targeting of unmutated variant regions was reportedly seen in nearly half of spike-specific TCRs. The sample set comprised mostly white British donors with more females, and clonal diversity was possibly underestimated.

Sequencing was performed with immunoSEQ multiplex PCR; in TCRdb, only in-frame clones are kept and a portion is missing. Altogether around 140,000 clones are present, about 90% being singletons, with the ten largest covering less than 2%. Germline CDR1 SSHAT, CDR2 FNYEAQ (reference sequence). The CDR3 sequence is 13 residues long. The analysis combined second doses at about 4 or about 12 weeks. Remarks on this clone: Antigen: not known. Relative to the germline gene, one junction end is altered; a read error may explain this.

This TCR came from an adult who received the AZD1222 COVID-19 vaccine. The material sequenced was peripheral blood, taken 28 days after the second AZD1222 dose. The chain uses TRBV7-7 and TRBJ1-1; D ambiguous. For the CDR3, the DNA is TGTGCTAGCAGCGAGAATACGAACACTGAAGCTTTCTTT. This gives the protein CASSENTNTEAFF.